This entry concerns a single T cell receptor (beta chain). This clone appeared a few times. Its cognate antigen has yet to be identified. No much larger clone is present one base from it, and per-base qualities are unavailable. Trimming takes 6 bases from V and 4 bases from J, and the germline ends sit 16 bases apart. From its cysteine to its phenylalanine, the CDR3 spans 15 amino acids. Of all the DNA, just the CDR3 is kept, 45 bases in frame from base 1. Per the germline V gene, ENHRY is the CDR1 and SYGVKD is the CDR2. This sample was included in a study of blood T cell repertoires in COVID-19 (dated by TCRdb to the early 2020s). With regard to the full study: Collaborator samples came from the United States, Italy and Spain and covered acute and convalescent phases of COVID-19. The prospective study material was composed of cDNA or gDNA derived from T cells, B-cell-depleted T cells, or PBMCs. The dataset comprised deeply sampled blood TCRbeta repertoires from subjects exposed to, actively infected with, or recovered from COVID-19. Where available, HLA class I and class II types were obtained from metadata supplied by the sample provider rather than from assay-based typing. The samples were drawn from the first 160 participants of the ongoing ImmuneRACE study and from 950 to 1,500 subjects provided by 6 global collaborators. A freely available public database, intended as a resource for researchers studying the immune response to SARS-CoV-2, is where the repertoires were released. Nearly every sample came with metadata listing a de-identified subject ID, COVID-19 status, age in years and sex. The research as a whole found: The amount of clinical and demographic metadata varied by source and participant and was provided uncurated.

Participants in the prospective study were aged roughly 18 to 100 years, lived in about two dozen United States geographic areas, and enrolled through a virtual design. In the prospective study, cohorts were assigned on the basis of participant-reported clinical history obtained from a screening survey and a study questionnaire. Exposed participants had been in contact, within 2 weeks of entering the study, with a person who had a PCR-confirmed or clinician-diagnosed case of COVID-19. In the prospective study, whole blood, serum and a nasopharyngeal or oropharyngeal swab were collected from each participant by mobile phlebotomists. Over a roughly 2-month period, participants in the prospective study had the option of providing additional blood draws and questionnaires. Before DNA extraction, blood samples from the prospective study were shipped at room temperature or frozen. The immunoSEQ Assay, a bias-controlled multiplex PCR, was used to amplify TCRbeta CDR3 regions from genomic DNA. The paper's processing steps were these. The number of nucleated cells in each sample was estimated from the amplification of reference gene primers within the assay. To quantify the absolute abundance of each unique TCRbeta CDR3 rearrangement, sequence reads were collapsed and filtered. Productive Simpson clonality was computed per sample as the square root of Simpson's diversity index over productive rearrangements. TCRdb's version of the immuneACCESS table is confined to in-frame rearrangements and falls short of the full clone set. An unresolved V gene accounts for under half of the shortfall where checked; the remainder is of unknown origin. For V, J and clone size, that table is used; D and trimming come from the DNA. Counted in this sample were a few hundred thousand clones; around 83% of them appeared once. Clones ranked in the top ten supply about 7% of the sample.

The sequencing input was PBMCs or T cells enriched from blood (not recorded which). The receptor was isolated from a woman aged 45-60 years who had been exposed to COVID-19. Rearrangement joined TRBV10-3 to TRBJ1-3; a weak D assignment points to TRBD1 (6 bases agree). The CDR3 region: CAISRAGTKGNTIYF. The sequenced DNA is TGTGCCATCAGCAGAGCCGGGACAAAGGGAAACACCATATATTTT.